A single sample is the source of the 27 T cell receptor beta chains below, sequenced in a study of technical replicates of blood from several donors. TCRdb's copy holds only in-frame clones and misses some; the assay was immunoSEQ multiplex PCR. The data contain over 70,000 clones, roughly 92% of them seen just once; the ten biggest clones take up 0.4% to 0.5%. The sample taken for sequencing was T cells isolated from PBMCs. Source of these receptors: a human donor in good health.

This chain links TRBV19 with TRBJ1-2; D perhaps matches TRBD1 (5 bases). The V gene's germline CDR1 is LNHDA and CDR2 SQIVND (reference sequence). Trimming left V 7 bases short and J 4 bases short, with 19 bases between. CDR3 length equals 15 residues. CDR3 loop: CASNGRDLDFYGYTF. The CDR3 bases are TGTGCCAGTAACGGGAGGGACCTTGACTTCTATGGCTACACCTTC.

This clone was seen once. This chain uses TRBV19 with TRBJ2-3; no reliable D call. Germline V gives CDR1 LNHDA, CDR2 SQIVND (reference sequence). The CDR3 length is 11 residues. The V end was cut by 7 bases, the J end by 0 bases, with 2 bases between. CDR3 sequence reads: CASTSTDTQYF. DNA for the CDR3: TGTGCCAGTACGAGCACAGATACGCAGTATTTT.

This clone has just a few counts. The chain is built from TRBV4-3 and TRBJ1-1, with 9 bases aligning to TRBD1. With V trimmed by 1 base and J by 8 bases, 5 bases remained unmatched. From germline, CDR1 is LGHNA and CDR2 YSLEER. The CDR3 loop spans 14 amino acids. The CDR3 region has the DNA TGCGCCAGCAGCCAAGTGGACAGGGGAAAGGAAGCTTTCTTT. This sequence encodes CASSQVDRGKEAFF.

J is TRBJ2-1 and V is TRBV28, with 8 bases fitting TRBD2. Per germline, CDR1 MDHEN and CDR2 SYDVKM. Unmatched junction bases numbered 9, after V lost 4 bases and J lost 7 bases. The CDR3 totals 15 residues. This chain's CDR3 is CASSSWASGQNEQFF. CDR3 DNA: TGTGCCAGCAGTTCTTGGGCTAGCGGGCAAAATGAGCAGTTCTTC.

The chain is built from TRBV11-2 and TRBJ2-3, with 12 bases that match TRBD1. This CDR3 spans 16 amino acids. J lost 4 bases, V lost 3 bases, and 5 bases had no gene match. Germline CDR1 and CDR2: SGHAT and FQNNGV. CDR3 DNA sequence: TGTGCCAGCAGCTTTTTGGGACAGGGGGCTGCAGATACGCAGTATTTT. Encoded protein: CASSFLGQGAADTQYF. Together with reference TRBV11-2 and TRBJ2-3, the CDR3 gives the full variable domain: EAGVAQSPRYKIIEKRQSVAFWCNPISGHATLYWYQQILGQGPKLLIQFQNNGVVDDSQLPKDRFSAERLKGVDSTLKIQPAKLEDSAVYLCASSFLGQGAADTQYFGPGTRLTVL.

The V call is TRBV11-2, the J call TRBJ2-3, with 8 bases fitting TRBD1. V dropped 2 bases and J dropped 0; count of bases not matched to a gene: 7. The CDR3 is 17 residues long. Per the germline V gene, CDR1 is SGHAT and CDR2 is FQNNGV. The CDR3 DNA reads as TGTGCCAGCAGCTTAACGAGGACAGGGCTAAGCACAGATACGCAGTATTTT. Translating it yields CASSLTRTGLSTDTQYF.

The chain employs TRBV7-2 and TRBJ2-3; D might be TRBD2 (5 bases). CDR3 size: 12 residues. The V gene lost 2 bases and the J gene lost 6 bases, with 6 bases spanning the gap. Germline-derived CDR1 and CDR2 are SGHTA and FQGNSA. The CDR3 DNA is TGTGCCAGCAGCTTATCGGGGGATACGCAGTATTTT. Translating gives CASSLSGDTQYF.

The rearrangement joins TRBV6-4 to TRBJ2-1; 9 nucleotides agree with TRBD1. Germline values: CDR1 MRHNA, CDR2 SNTAGT. Unmatched junction bases numbered 5, after V lost 4 bases and J lost 7 bases. CDR3 size: 14 residues. In DNA form, the CDR3 reads TGTGCCAGCAGTGCTACACAGGGGGCGAATGAGCAGTTCTTC. Amino acids: CASSATQGANEQFF.

This chain uses TRBV27 with TRBJ2-7, with D unclear. V was cut by 3 bases and J by 6 bases, with 6 bases left in between. The CDR3 spans 11 residues. Germline values: CDR1 MNHEY, CDR2 SMNVEV (reference sequence). The CDR3 coding sequence is TGTGCCAGCAGTTTCTCCGGCGAGCAGTACTTC. Amino acid sequence: CASSFSGEQYF.

The V call is TRBV10-3, the J call TRBJ2-6; 7 positions match TRBD2. CDR1 ENHRY and CDR2 SYGVKD come from the germline V gene. This CDR3 contains 17 residues. Germline trimming cut 3 bases from V and 0 bases from J; bases unmatched to any gene: 5. The CDR3 protein is CAISDQGGSSGANVLTF. CDR3 nucleotide sequence: TGTGCCATCAGTGACCAGGGCGGGAGCTCTGGGGCCAACGTCCTGACTTTC.

This clone was observed once. This rearrangement joins TRBV6-6 to TRBJ2-7, with 9 bases aligning to TRBD1. Germline CDR1 reads MNHNY; CDR2 reads SVGAGI (reference sequence). The CDR3 spans 15 residues. J gave up 5 bases and V 3 bases, and 8 bases lay outside the gene matches. In DNA, the CDR3 is TGTGCCAGCAGTTATCATCGGGACAGGGACCACGAGCAGTACTTC. Translated: CASSYHRDRDHEQYF.

This rearrangement joins TRBV4-1 to TRBJ2-1; 11 bases align to TRBD2. The CDR3 runs 20 residues. V was clipped by 0 bases and J by 4 bases; unmatched bases: 14. CDR1 is MGHRA and CDR2 is YSYEKL in the germline V gene. The CDR3 sequence: CASSQEGSKASGRRYNEQFF. The DNA for the CDR3 is TGCGCCAGCAGCCAAGAGGGAAGTAAAGCTAGCGGGAGGAGGTACAATGAGCAGTTCTTC.

The chain links TRBV2 to TRBJ2-2; D is perhaps TRBD1 (6 bases). In germline, CDR1 is SNHLY, CDR2 FYNNEI. The CDR3 is 17 amino acids. V shed 1 base and J shed 3 bases, with 15 bases lying between them. In DNA form, the CDR3 reads TGTGCCAGCAGTGAAGATGCAGGGGATTATTACACCGGGGAGCTGTTTTTT. It specifies CASSEDAGDYYTGELFF.

This chain links TRBV30 with TRBJ2-7; 13 nucleotides agree with TRBD2. Trimming at V came to 4 bases and at J to 5 bases, leaving 5 bases not matched to a gene. The CDR3 totals 14 residues. From germline, CDR1 is GTSNPN and CDR2 SVGIG (reference sequence). The CDR3 DNA sequence: TGTGCCTGGAATCCGGGACTAGCGGGACACGAGCAGTACTTC. It translates to CAWNPGLAGHEQYF.

The genes are TRBV9 and TRBJ1-2; a possible D gene is TRBD1 (6 bases). The CDR3 sequence is 14 residues long. The V and J ends lost 7 bases and 4 bases respectively, with 17 bases between them. The germline gives CDR1 SGDLS, CDR2 YYNGEE. CDR3 region: CASGPGQLGYGYTF. CDR3 DNA: TGTGCCAGCGGACCGGGACAACTGGGCTATGGCTACACCTTC.

The chain joins TRBV15 to TRBJ1-1; TRBD1 aligns across 9 bases. V was pared by 3 bases and J by 5 bases, with 4 bases of the junction left unmatched. CDR3 size: 14 residues. The germline V gene encodes CDR1 LNHNV and CDR2 YYDKDF (reference sequence). The CDR3: CATSRTGGGTEAFF. CDR3 nucleotides: TGTGCCACCAGCAGGACAGGGGGGGGGACTGAAGCTTTCTTT.

The chain uses TRBV7-9 and TRBJ2-1; D possibly corresponds to TRBD1 (6 bases). Deletions cut 4 bases from V and 4 bases from J, with 11 bases between. CDR3 length: 14 residues. Germline V gives CDR1 SEHNR, CDR2 FQNEAQ (reference sequence). The DNA for the CDR3 is TGTGCCAGCAGCTGGGCAGGGGCTTACAATGAGCAGTTCTTC. Encoded protein: CASSWAGAYNEQFF. The whole variable domain, remainder taken from reference TRBV7-9 and TRBJ2-1, is DTGVSQNPRHKITKRGQNVTFRCDPISEHNRLYWYRQTLGQGPEFLTYFQNEAQLEKSRLLSDRFSAERPKGSFSTLEIQRTEQGDSAMYLCASSWAGAYNEQFFGPGTRLTVL.

The J gene is TRBJ1-4, the V gene TRBV19; TRBD1 matches 8 bases. Germline V lookup: CDR1 LNHDA, CDR2 SQIVND (reference sequence). The CDR3 has 16 amino acids. Losses at the gene ends were 0 bases for V and 8 bases for J; bases not matched to a gene: 8. CDR3 in DNA: TGTGCCAGTAGTATAGATCGAGGGACAGGTAGAGAAAAACTGTTTTTT. Translated, it gives CASSIDRGTGREKLFF.

V is TRBV7-2 and J is TRBJ2-1; perhaps TRBD2 as D (5 bases). V was clipped by 3 bases and J by 10 bases, with 7 bases between them. CDR1 is SGHTA, CDR2 FQGNSA, per germline. This CDR3 comprises 11 residues. This CDR3 is CASSLGREQFF. CDR3 DNA: TGTGCCAGCAGCTTGGGGAGAGAGCAGTTCTTC.

The chain couples TRBV5-4 to TRBJ2-2; the D gene is possibly TRBD2 (6 bases). With 2 bases removed from V and 3 bases from J, the gap between germline ends came to 8 bases. Looked up from germline, CDR1 is SGHNT and CDR2 is YYREEE (reference sequence). The CDR3 loop spans 14 amino acids. CDR3 sequence (DNA): TGTGCCAGCAGCTTAGGAGGGCACACCGGGGAGCTGTTTTTT. It yields the protein CASSLGGHTGELFF.

J is TRBJ2-7 and V is TRBV6-5, with 7 bases lining up with TRBD1. Germline V lookup: CDR1 MNHEY, CDR2 SVGAGI. J lost 12 bases, V lost 6 bases, and 14 bases had no gene match. CDR3 size: 13 residues. The CDR3: CASRSGQDTNLYF. In DNA, the CDR3 is TGTGCCAGCAGATCAGGACAGGACACTAACCTGTACTTC.

This chain links TRBV6-4 with TRBJ2-6; no clear D. The CDR3 totals 16 residues. In germline, CDR1 is MRHNA, CDR2 SNTAGT. V was shortened by 0 bases and J by 2 bases, with 8 bases between the two germline ends. The CDR3 coding sequence is TGTGCCAGCAGTGACTCGATACTGCCTGGGGCCAACGTCCTGACTTTC. This encodes CASSDSILPGANVLTF.

J is TRBJ2-1 and V is TRBV19; 8 positions match TRBD1. Trimming at V came to 6 bases and at J to 15 bases, leaving 7 bases not matched to a gene. Germline loops: CDR1 LNHDA, CDR2 SQIVND (reference sequence). The CDR3 runs 11 residues. In DNA, the CDR3 is TGTGCCAGTAGCCCGGACAGGGTTCTGTTCTTC. It is translated as CASSPDRVLFF.

The DNA of the CDR3 is TGTGCCAGTAGTATCCCTGGCTCAGATACGCAGTATTTT. As protein: CASSIPGSDTQYF. This sequence joins TRBV19 and TRBJ2-3; the D is unclear. Germline CDR1 reads LNHDA; CDR2 reads SQIVND (reference sequence). V gave up 3 bases and J gave up 4 bases, with 8 bases separating them. This CDR3 contains 13 residues.

This sequence joins TRBV7-9 and TRBJ1-5; 7 nucleotides line up with TRBD1. Trimming took 4 bases from V and 6 from J; bases not matched to a gene: 6. This CDR3 contains 14 residues. Germline values: CDR1 SEHNR, CDR2 FQNEAQ (reference sequence). CDR3 nucleotide sequence: TGTGCCAGCAGCTCGACAGGGTCTTTTCAGCCCCAGCATTTT. It yields the protein CASSSTGSFQPQHF.

This rearrangement joins TRBV6-5 to TRBJ2-2; possibly TRBD1 for D (6 bases). Germline CDR1 is MNHEY and CDR2 is SVGAGI. The CDR3 consists of 12 residues. V lost 4 bases and J lost 6, with 6 bases in between. The CDR3 region is CASSSGAGELFF. The CDR3 DNA follows: TGTGCCAGCAGTTCAGGGGCCGGGGAGCTGTTTTTT.

The rearrangement uses TRBV6-5 and TRBJ2-3, with 9 bases lining up with TRBD1. V lost 9 bases to trimming and J lost 4 bases; unmatched junction nucleotides: 11. Germline loops: CDR1 MNHEY, CDR2 SVGAGI. The CDR3 covers 15 residues. In nucleotides, the CDR3 is TGTGCCAGTCTTCCGGACAGGGGTTGGTCAGATACGCAGTATTTT. This gives the protein CASLPDRGWSDTQYF.